The rows below give T cell receptor beta chains drawn from one sample of a study of cytomegalovirus exposure and HLA in healthy donors. Clones were sequenced by immunoSEQ multiplex PCR, and TCRdb holds only the in-frame ones, with some missing. The sample has 130,000 to 150,000 clones, roughly 80% seen once. The sample consisted of PBMCs. These receptors were obtained from a man aged 40-49 years in good health and CMV-seropositive. The CDR3 runs from the conserved cysteine through the conserved F or W.

J gene: TRBJ1-4; V gene: TRBV29-1; CDR3 protein: CSVETRAREKLFF
J gene: NA; V gene: TRBV5-3; CDR3 protein: CARSRRLAYTYEQYF
J gene: TRBJ2-2; V gene: TRBV5-1; CDR3 protein: CASSLTSGVTGELFF
J gene: TRBJ2-6; V gene: TRBV4-1; CDR3 protein: CASSRDSSGANVLTF
J gene: TRBJ2-7; V gene: TRBV4-2; CDR3 protein: CASSQILGTTYEQYF
J gene: TRBJ1-3; V gene: TRBV28; CDR3 protein: CASSSLHTSGNTIYF
J gene: TRBJ1-2; V gene: TRBV28; CDR3 protein: CASSTWDRMRDGYTF
J gene: TRBJ2-7; V gene: TRBV7-9; CDR3 protein: CSSSLVDSLEYEQYF
J gene: TRBJ2-2; V gene: TRBV5-4; CDR3 protein: CASSSYNRGRNTGELFF
J gene: TRBJ2-1; V gene: TRBV11-2; CDR3 protein: CASSLLDSGMINEQFF
J gene: TRBJ1-4; V gene: TRBV5-4; CDR3 protein: CASSYGGRLFF
J gene: TRBJ2-3; V gene: TRBV5-1; CDR3 protein: CASSSWAGGADTQYF
J gene: TRBJ2-1; V gene: TRBV7-3; CDR3 protein: CASRTSGSVNNEQFF
J gene: TRBJ2-7; V gene: TRBV10-3; CDR3 protein: CAISVGSGSSEQYF
J gene: TRBJ2-7; V gene: TRBV9; CDR3 protein: CASSVRDSEQYF
J gene: TRBJ2-1; V gene: TRBV10-3; CDR3 protein: CAISTGTSVSYNEQFF
J gene: TRBJ2-2; V gene: TRBV5-4; CDR3 protein: CASSLRDRGTGELFF
J gene: TRBJ2-7; V gene: TRBV11-2; CDR3 protein: CASSSLGWAGVYEQYF
J gene: TRBJ2-1; V gene: TRBV29-1; CDR3 protein: CSPRVAENNEQFF
J gene: TRBJ2-1; V gene: TRBV5-1; CDR3 protein: CASSLQGRENEQFF
J gene: TRBJ1-3; V gene: TRBV9; CDR3 protein: CASSVAGPGNTIYF
J gene: TRBJ2-3; V gene: TRBV7-2; CDR3 protein: CASSLIIGRAPPDTQYF
J gene: TRBJ2-1; V gene: TRBV6-4; CDR3 protein: CASSDRIAGANEQFF
J gene: TRBJ2-2; V gene: TRBV4-2; CDR3 protein: CASRLSSGNNTGELFF
J gene: TRBJ1-5; V gene: TRBV15; CDR3 protein: CAISRATGDQPQHF
J gene: TRBJ2-7; V gene: TRBV12-2; CDR3 protein: CASRLRTSAVQYF
J gene: TRBJ2-1; V gene: TRBV11-3; CDR3 protein: CASSLGPASGRAGEQFF
J gene: TRBJ2-7; V gene: TRBV7-2; CDR3 protein: CASSWDRGPYEQYF
J gene: TRBJ2-1; V gene: TRBV27; CDR3 protein: CASSSLAGYNNEQFF
J gene: TRBJ1-1; V gene: TRBV7-3; CDR3 protein: CASSKNGNTEAFF
J gene: TRBJ1-2; V gene: TRBV5-1; CDR3 protein: CASSPGQNGYTF
J gene: TRBJ2-1; V gene: TRBV15; CDR3 protein: CATSGGTSGRGKDEQFF
J gene: TRBJ2-5; V gene: TRBV12-5; CDR3 protein: CASGSGLRDSQYF
J gene: TRBJ1-5; V gene: TRBV6-5; CDR3 protein: CASSSRQGAGQPQHF
J gene: TRBJ1-3; V gene: TRBV25-1; CDR3 protein: CASSDRFSGNTIYF
J gene: TRBJ2-1; V gene: TRBV19; CDR3 protein: CATRSRSSYNEQFF
J gene: NA; V gene: TRBV5-1; CDR3 protein: CASSLGGDYEQYF
J gene: TRBJ1-6; V gene: TRBV12-5; CDR3 protein: CASGLDRGISPLHF
J gene: TRBJ2-2; V gene: TRBV5-4; CDR3 protein: CASSNLGQGGSTGELFF
J gene: TRBJ2-7; V gene: TRBV15; CDR3 protein: CATSRVQGAYGQYF
J gene: TRBJ2-5; V gene: TRBV28; CDR3 protein: CASPIRDRDRETQYF
J gene: TRBJ2-7; V gene: TRBV11-2; CDR3 protein: CASSSSRVENYEQYF
J gene: TRBJ2-3; V gene: TRBV7-8; CDR3 protein: CASSLSGPSGTQYF
J gene: TRBJ2-5; V gene: TRBV15; CDR3 protein: CATSRDLAGGGETQYF
J gene: TRBJ1-2; V gene: TRBV27; CDR3 protein: CASSFWVGRDREGYTF
J gene: TRBJ1-2; V gene: TRBV30; CDR3 protein: CAWSGASGRYGYTF
J gene: TRBJ2-4; V gene: TRBV9; CDR3 protein: CASSDPQGSDIQYF
J gene: TRBJ2-3; V gene: TRBV2; CDR3 protein: CASSENWAADTQYF
J gene: TRBJ1-1; V gene: TRBV27; CDR3 protein: CASSFRQSTEAFF
J gene: TRBJ2-7; V gene: TRBV4-2; CDR3 protein: CASSLGALSYEQYF